This is a list of T cell receptor beta chains from one sample in a study of blood T cells in healthy people across ages. TCRdb ran MiXCR on the 5' RACE reads and lists one entry per CDR3 protein. The repertoire holds some 1,800,000 distinct CDR3 sequences, 39% seen once, with 23% in the top ten. Material for sequencing was blood. Source of these receptors: a human donor in good health. Both conserved end residues are part of each CDR3. Each record gives: J gene, clone size, V gene, D gene, CDR3 DNA, CDR3 protein. The D gene is left open where the match is weak. Rows may omit the clone size; those that give it use once, few, many or a size class.

j_gene: TRBJ1-5
abundance: .
v_gene: TRBV7-2
d_gene: TRBD1
CDR3nt: TGTGCCAGCAGCTTAGGCGGGGACAGGGGGAGGCAGCCCCAGCATTTT
CDR3aa: CASSLGGDRGRQPQHF

j_gene: TRBJ2-3
abundance: few
v_gene: TRBV7-9
d_gene: .
CDR3nt: TGCGCCAGCAGCTCGCGGTGGGGGCCAGATACGCAGTATTTT
CDR3aa: CASSSRWGPDTQYF

j_gene: TRBJ2-1
abundance: .
v_gene: TRBV27
d_gene: TRBD2
CDR3nt: TGTGCCAGCAGTCCCATAGCGGGCCTCACCTACAATGAGCAGTTCTTC
CDR3aa: CASSPIAGLTYNEQFF

j_gene: TRBJ1-2
abundance: .
v_gene: TRBV27
d_gene: .
CDR3nt: TGTGCCCCCGTCCCCCTTGGGATTGGACTCAAACTATGGAACTATGGCTACACCTTC
CDR3aa: CAPVPLGIGLKLWNYGYTF

j_gene: TRBJ2-1
abundance: few
v_gene: TRBV28
d_gene: .
CDR3nt: TGTGCCACATCCGGGAGTGGAGGCTCCTACAATGAGCAGTTCTTC
CDR3aa: CATSGSGGSYNEQFF

j_gene: TRBJ2-5
abundance: few
v_gene: TRBV6-5
d_gene: .
CDR3nt: TGTGCCAGCAGGGGGTGGGCGCAAGAGACCCAGTACTTC
CDR3aa: CASRGWAQETQYF

j_gene: TRBJ1-2
abundance: .
v_gene: TRBV24-1
d_gene: .
CDR3nt: TGTGCCACCAGTGATCCCACAGGGAACTATGGCTACACCTTC
CDR3aa: CATSDPTGNYGYTF

j_gene: TRBJ2-6
abundance: .
v_gene: TRBV5-1
d_gene: .
CDR3nt: TGCACCAGCAGCTTGGAATTAGTGGGCAACGTCCTGACTTTC
CDR3aa: CTSSLELVGNVLTF

j_gene: TRBJ1-2
abundance: few
v_gene: TRBV29-1
d_gene: .
CDR3nt: TGCAGCGCTTTTCGGGGGTCGGATGGCTACACCTTC
CDR3aa: CSAFRGSDGYTF

j_gene: TRBJ1-1
abundance: .
v_gene: TRBV12-3/TRBV12-4
d_gene: .
CDR3nt: TGTGCCAGCAGTTTAGGGCCCAAGGGTGTTGACACTGAAGCTTTCTTT
CDR3aa: CASSLGPKGVDTEAFF

j_gene: TRBJ2-7
abundance: few
v_gene: TRBV7-2
d_gene: .
CDR3nt: TGTGCCAGCAGCCCCGGTCTGGGGAGCTCCTACGAGCAGTACTTC
CDR3aa: CASSPGLGSSYEQYF

j_gene: TRBJ2-7
abundance: few
v_gene: TRBV6-2/TRBV6-3
d_gene: .
CDR3nt: TGTGCCAGCAGTTATATGGCCCCGGGCCTTACCTACGAGCAGTACTTC
CDR3aa: CASSYMAPGLTYEQYF

j_gene: TRBJ1-6
abundance: .
v_gene: TRBV4-1
d_gene: .
CDR3nt: TGCGCCAGCAGCCCAGACCCTCCAGGTGGGGGGAATTCACCCCTCCACTTT
CDR3aa: CASSPDPPGGGNSPLHF

j_gene: TRBJ2-1
abundance: few
v_gene: TRBV12-3/TRBV12-4
d_gene: TRBD2
CDR3nt: TGTGCCAGCTTGGGGGAGGGACTAAACGTCCATGAGCAGTTCTTC
CDR3aa: CASLGEGLNVHEQFF

j_gene: TRBJ1-1
abundance: .
v_gene: TRBV6-1
d_gene: TRBD1
CDR3nt: TGTGCCAGCAGTGAACTACAGGGGGCTAATACTGAAGCTTTCTTT
CDR3aa: CASSELQGANTEAFF